Sequencing of this T cell receptor beta chain was carried out in a study of blood T cells in healthy people across ages (dated by TCRdb to the mid-2010s). Regarding the research as a whole: In model experiments, template switching captured roughly one uniquely barcoded TCR beta cDNA molecule for every two T cells. Age-related changes in TCR beta repertoire diversity were measured in the study by deep sequencing normalized with unique cDNA molecular identifiers. The donors were divided into four age groups: young (average around 15 years), middle-aged (over 35), aged (around 59) and long-lived (roughly 88). For two donors (one aged 18 to 30 and one aged 80 or older), the study analyzed two additional independent replicas of 1 million unique cDNA reads from the same blood draw. The investigation overall reported the following: Estimates of total diversity based on one million sequenced T cells were considered lower bounds and underestimates. A strong correlation was found between observed TCR beta diversity and the percentage of naive T cells measured by flow cytometry. As age increased, observed TCR beta diversity per million T cells dropped in a roughly linear way, and a significant reduction was already evident by age about 36. Compared with the aged group, the long-lived group had more naive CD4+ T cells, fewer expanded clones and increased TCR diversity, suggesting age selection. Because donor CMV infection status was unknown, age-related changes in expanded clonotypes were potentially confounded. Bulk unsorted PBMC profiling prevented conclusive comparison of naive and antigen-experienced compartments.

The approximately 39 donors, aged 6 to 90 years, were systemically healthy Caucasian individuals from Russia. About 9.8 milliliters of peripheral blood were drawn from each donor into EDTA-treated Vacutainer tubes. Ficoll-Paque density-gradient centrifugation was used to isolate PBMCs, with at least 6.5 million per sample. Trizol reagent was used to extract total RNA from PBMCs, with at least 6 micrograms per sample. For every donor, flow cytometry on a PBMC aliquot measured the percentage of naive CD45RAhigh/CD27high T cells. Library prep was done by 5' RACE. The run used an Illumina HiSeq 2500. A second roughly 6 to 11 cycle PCR used a sample-barcoded 5' primer and a J-beta primer mix. A unique molecular identifier was introduced onto each TCR beta cDNA molecule by a template-switch 5' adaptor carrying 12 random nucleotides. Each sample yielded at least 2.5 million CDR3-containing paired-end reads. The Mint cDNA synthesis kit, primed by a TRBC-specific oligonucleotide, was used to synthesize first-strand cDNA from all RNA. All cDNA was treated with uracil-DNA glycosylase and then went through a first 18-cycle PCR with the universal primers M1SS and BC2_uni_R. In the original analysis: For normalization, 1 million high-quality reads were randomly selected from each sample, with every read carrying a distinct molecular identifier. Reads sharing molecular identifiers were discarded rather than binned into consensus sequences. MiTCR, run with a Q25 quality threshold and the strictest error-elimination algorithm, handled CDR3 identification, clonotype clustering and error correction. A nonparametric unseen species model with Euler transformation was used to estimate lower-bound total TCR beta diversity. The public reads were reprocessed in TCRdb via fastp at Q25 and MiXCR, keeping in-frame beta chains. For every CDR3 protein sequence, its rows merge into one entry that carries the most common genes and DNA. Clone size and V and J calls follow TCRdb, not the original study. Present in this sample are 750,000 or so distinct CDR3 sequences, 25% of which were seen just once. The top ten clones comprise 9.4% of the sample.

This clonotype was picked up a small number of times. Its antigen has not been determined. Base qualities are not at hand, and no much larger clone is one base apart. CDR1 is given as SGHRS and CDR2 as YFSETQ, both from the germline V gene. V and J are truncated by 4 bases and 2 bases respectively, leaving an intervening sequence of 9 bases. From its cysteine to its phenylalanine, the CDR3 spans 13 amino acids. Only the CDR3 part of the read is kept: 39 bases, read in frame from the first base. Another study also made use of these data, one on T cells of mothers and their children. From that second study: The donors were nine systemically healthy Caucasian individuals, made up of three mothers and their six children. cDNA synthesis consumed the entire amount of extracted RNA, loaded at around 1.4 ug RNA in each 15 ul reaction. In the second PCR, the M1S primer introduced both the sample barcodes and 2-4 random nucleotides. Each mother yielded over 9 million TCR beta CDR3 reads and each child 3 million to 3.5 million reads. TCR recombination output is similarly shaped by thymic selection in related and unrelated pairs, with a minor effect exerted by inherited differences. Related mother-child pairs always showed normalized repertoire overlap that was slightly higher than in unrelated mother-child pairs, though the difference was never significant. Persistent microchimeric T cell clones were not detected, at a sensitivity of around 100 clones per million clonotypes. In the study, deep NGS was used to compare the TCR beta repertoires of mothers and children, and features distinguishing related mother-child pairs from unrelated individuals were sought. Mothers averaged roughly 40 +/- 4 years of age and children averaged about 10 +/- 4 years. After adapter ligation with NEBNext reagents, the libraries were sequenced on Illumina HiSeq 2000 with 100+100 nt paired-end reads. To prevent cross-contamination, the mother and child libraries were prepared one month apart and sequenced in separate runs. For each donor, between 500,000 and 2,000,000 distinct TCR beta clonotypes were identified. Naive TCR beta clonotypes were estimated from low-frequency clonotypes matched to each donor's FACS-determined naive share, without sorting.

Recombination linked TRBV5-1 to TRBJ2-5; a tentative D call is TRBD1 (5 bases match). The TCR sequence derives from a boy between 5 and 17 years old in good health. Sequencing was done on a sample of blood. The CDR3 amino acid sequence is: CASSGAEQETQYF. The nucleotides read TGCGCCAGCAGCGGGGCGGAGCAAGAGACCCAGTACTTC.